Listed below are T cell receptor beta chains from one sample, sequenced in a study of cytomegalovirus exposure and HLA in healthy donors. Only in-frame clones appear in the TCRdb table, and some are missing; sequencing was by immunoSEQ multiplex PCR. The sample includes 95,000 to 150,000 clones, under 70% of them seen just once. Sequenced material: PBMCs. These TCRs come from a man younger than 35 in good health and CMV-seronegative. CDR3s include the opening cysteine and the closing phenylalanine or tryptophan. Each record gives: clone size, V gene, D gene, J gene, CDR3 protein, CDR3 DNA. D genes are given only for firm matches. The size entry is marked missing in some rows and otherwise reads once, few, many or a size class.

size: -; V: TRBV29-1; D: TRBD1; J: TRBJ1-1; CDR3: CSLKTGGARRSTEAFF; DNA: TGCAGCCTGAAGACAGGGGGCGCAAGACGGTCCACTGAAGCTTTCTTT
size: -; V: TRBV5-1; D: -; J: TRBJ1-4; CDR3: CASNRGKGEKLFF; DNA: TGCGCCAGCAATCGGGGGAAGGGGGAAAAACTGTTTTTT
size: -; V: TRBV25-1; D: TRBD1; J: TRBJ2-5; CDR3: CASSEPTGNGETQYF; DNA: TGTGCCAGCAGTGAACCGACAGGGAATGGAGAGACCCAGTACTTC
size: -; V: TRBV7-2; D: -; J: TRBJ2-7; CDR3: CASSPRQGFSQDEQYF; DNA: TGTGCCAGCAGCCCCCGGCAGGGTTTTTCACAGGACGAGCAGTACTTC
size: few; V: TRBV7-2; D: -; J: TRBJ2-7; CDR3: CASQGRSYEQYF; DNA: TGTGCCAGCCAGGGCCGCTCCTACGAGCAGTACTTC
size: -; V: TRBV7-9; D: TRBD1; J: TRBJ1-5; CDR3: CASSWGQDNQPQHF; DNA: TGTGCCAGCAGCTGGGGACAGGACAATCAGCCCCAGCATTTT
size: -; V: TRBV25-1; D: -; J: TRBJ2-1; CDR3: CASRGASPYNEQFF; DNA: TGTGCCAGCCGGGGGGCCTCACCCTACAATGAGCAGTTCTTC
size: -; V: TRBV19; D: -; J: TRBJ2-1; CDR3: CASIRANGEQFF; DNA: TGTGCCAGTATCAGGGCAAACGGTGAGCAGTTCTTC
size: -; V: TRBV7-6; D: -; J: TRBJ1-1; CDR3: CASSLAVLGNTEAFF; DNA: TGTGCCAGCAGCTTAGCGGTGCTCGGGAACACTGAAGCTTTCTTT
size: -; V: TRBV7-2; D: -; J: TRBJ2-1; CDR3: CASSLAVGWPGGNEQFF; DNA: TGTGCCAGCAGCTTGGCCGTTGGCTGGCCGGGTGGAAATGAGCAGTTCTTC
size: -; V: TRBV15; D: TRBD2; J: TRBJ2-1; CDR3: CATSSPGTSGSNEQFF; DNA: TGTGCCACCAGCTCCCCCGGGACTAGCGGGAGTAATGAGCAGTTCTTC
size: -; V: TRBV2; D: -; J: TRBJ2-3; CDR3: CASSERQGLGTDTQYF; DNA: TGTGCCAGCAGTGAAAGGCAGGGTTTAGGCACAGATACGCAGTATTTT
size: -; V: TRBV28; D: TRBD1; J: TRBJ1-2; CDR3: CASTTGQGDGYTF; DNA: TGTGCCAGCACAACTGGACAGGGGGATGGCTACACCTTC
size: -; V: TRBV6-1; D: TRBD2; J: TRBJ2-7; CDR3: CASSAQSGGRVSTTYF; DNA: TGTGCCAGCAGTGCCCAATCGGGGGGGCGCGTCTCGACGACGTACTTC
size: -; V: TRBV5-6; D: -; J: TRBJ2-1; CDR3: CASSFRARNEQFF; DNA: TGTGCCAGCAGCTTCAGGGCGAGAAATGAGCAGTTCTTC
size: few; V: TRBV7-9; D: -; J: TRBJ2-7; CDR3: CASSNELLAYEQYF; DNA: TGTGCCAGCAGCAATGAACTCTTAGCCTACGAGCAGTACTTC
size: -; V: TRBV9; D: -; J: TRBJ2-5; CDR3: CASSLDTETQYF; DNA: TGTGCCAGCAGCCTCGACACGGAGACCCAGTACTTC
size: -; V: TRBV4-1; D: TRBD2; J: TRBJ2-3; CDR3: CASSQVLAGGQMGTDTQYF; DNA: TGCGCCAGCAGCCAGGTTCTAGCGGGGGGACAAATGGGCACAGATACGCAGTATTTT
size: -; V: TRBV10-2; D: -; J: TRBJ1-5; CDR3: CASRAEVDQPQHF; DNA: TGCGCCAGCAGAGCAGAGGTAGATCAGCCCCAGCATTTT
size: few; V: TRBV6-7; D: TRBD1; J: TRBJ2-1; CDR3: CASSKRDRGACEQFF; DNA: TGTGCCAGCAGTAAAAGGGACAGGGGGGCCTGTGAGCAGTTCTTC
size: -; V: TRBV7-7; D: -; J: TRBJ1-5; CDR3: CASSLALQATQPQHF; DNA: TGTGCCAGCAGCTTAGCCCTTCAGGCAACTCAGCCCCAGCATTTT
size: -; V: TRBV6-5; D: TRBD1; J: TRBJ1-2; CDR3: CASSLTGGGYTF; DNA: TGTGCCAGCAGTCTAACAGGGGGAGGCTACACCTTC
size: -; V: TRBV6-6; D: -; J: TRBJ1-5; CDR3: CASSSDGSNQPQHF; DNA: TGTGCCAGCAGCTCCGACGGGAGCAATCAGCCCCAGCATTTT
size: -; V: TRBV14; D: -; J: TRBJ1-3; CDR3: CASSQGGKISGNTIYF; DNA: TGTGCCAGCAGCCAAGGCGGGAAGATCTCTGGAAACACCATATATTTT
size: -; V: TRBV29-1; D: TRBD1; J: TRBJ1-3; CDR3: CSVRNPMTGGSGNTIYF; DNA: TGCAGCGTCCGAAACCCTATGACAGGGGGATCTGGAAACACCATATATTTT
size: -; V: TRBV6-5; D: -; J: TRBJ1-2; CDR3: CASSYRGYAGYTF; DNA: TGTGCCAGCAGTTACAGGGGATATGCTGGCTACACCTTC
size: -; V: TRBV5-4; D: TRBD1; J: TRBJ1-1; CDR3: CASSSSTGGTEAFF; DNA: TGTGCCAGCAGCTCTTCGACAGGGGGCACTGAAGCTTTCTTT
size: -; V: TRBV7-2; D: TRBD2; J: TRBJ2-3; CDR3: CASSFAASGRGGTDTQYF; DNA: TGTGCCAGCAGCTTTGCTGCTAGCGGGAGAGGGGGGACCGATACGCAGTATTTT
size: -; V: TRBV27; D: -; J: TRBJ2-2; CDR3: CASSPLAGPNTGELFF; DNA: TGTGCCAGCAGTCCTTTGGCAGGTCCGAACACCGGGGAGCTGTTTTTT
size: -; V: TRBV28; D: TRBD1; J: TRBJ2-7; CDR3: CASSGSGTGGEEQYF; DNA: TGTGCCAGCAGTGGGTCTGGGACAGGGGGCGAGGAGCAGTACTTC
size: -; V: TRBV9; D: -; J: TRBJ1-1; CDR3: CASSPAEHFF; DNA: TGTGCCAGCAGCCCCGCGGAGCACTTCTTT
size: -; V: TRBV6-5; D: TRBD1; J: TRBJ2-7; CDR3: CASSHSGTGGYEQYF; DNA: TGTGCCAGCAGTCACTCCGGGACAGGAGGCTACGAGCAGTACTTC
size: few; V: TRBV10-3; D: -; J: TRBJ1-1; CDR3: CAISAEGLLNTEAFF; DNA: TGTGCCATCAGTGCCGAGGGCCTATTGAACACTGAAGCTTTCTTT
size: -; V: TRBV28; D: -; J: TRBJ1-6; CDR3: CASSLHGNNSPLHF; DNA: TGTGCCAGCAGTTTGCACGGTAATAATTCACCCCTCCACTTT
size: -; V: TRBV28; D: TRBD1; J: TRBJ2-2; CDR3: CASSWGQGMTGELFF; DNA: TGTGCCAGCAGTTGGGGACAGGGAATGACCGGGGAGCTGTTTTTT
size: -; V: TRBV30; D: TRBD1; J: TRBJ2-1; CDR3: CAWIKGTGSYNEQFF; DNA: TGTGCCTGGATAAAGGGGACAGGGTCCTACAATGAGCAGTTCTTC
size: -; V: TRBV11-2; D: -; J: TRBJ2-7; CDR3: CASSLRAPYEQYF; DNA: TGTGCCAGCAGCTTGCGGGCACCCTACGAGCAGTACTTC
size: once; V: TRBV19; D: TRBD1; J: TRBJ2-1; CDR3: CASSTPGTAGYNEQFF; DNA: TGTGCCAGTAGTACCCCAGGGACAGCTGGGTACAATGAGCAGTTCTTC
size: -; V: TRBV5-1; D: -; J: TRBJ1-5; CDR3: CASSLGTGGSNQPQHF; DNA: TGCGCCAGCAGCTTGGGAACGGGAGGGAGCAATCAGCCCCAGCATTTT
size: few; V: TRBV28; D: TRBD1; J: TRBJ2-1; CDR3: CASSPTLGQGPSYNEQFF; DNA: TGTGCCAGCAGTCCGACCTTAGGACAGGGGCCATCCTACAATGAGCAGTTCTTC
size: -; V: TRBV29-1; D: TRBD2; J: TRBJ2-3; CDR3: CSVDSGAHQYF; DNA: TGCAGCGTTGATAGCGGGGCCCACCAGTATTTT
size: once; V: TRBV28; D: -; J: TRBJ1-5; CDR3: CASSPPGRGRNQPQHF; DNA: TGTGCCAGCAGCCCACCTGGCAGGGGTAGGAATCAGCCCCAGCATTTT
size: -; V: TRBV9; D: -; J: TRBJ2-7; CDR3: CASSQGPPYEQYF; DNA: TGTGCCAGCAGCCAGGGCCCGCCCTACGAGCAGTACTTC
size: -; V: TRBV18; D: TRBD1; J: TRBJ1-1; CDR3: CASSKTPGQGPMNTEAFF; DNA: TGTGCCAGCTCAAAAACCCCGGGACAGGGCCCAATGAACACTGAAGCTTTCTTT
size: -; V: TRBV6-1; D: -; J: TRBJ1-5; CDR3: CASSGIREPQHF; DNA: TGTGCCAGCAGTGGAATCAGGGAGCCCCAGCATTTT
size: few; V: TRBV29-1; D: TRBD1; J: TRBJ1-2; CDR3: CSVKDREGYTF; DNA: TGCAGCGTCAAAGACAGGGAAGGCTACACCTTC
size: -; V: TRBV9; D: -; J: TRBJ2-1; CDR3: CASSATSGGGSDEQFF; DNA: TGTGCCAGCAGCGCCACCTCCGGCGGTGGATCCGATGAGCAGTTCTTC
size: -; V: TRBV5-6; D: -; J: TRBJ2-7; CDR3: CASTATVRREQAYEQYF; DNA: TGTGCCAGCACCGCGACCGTCAGACGGGAGCAGGCCTACGAGCAGTACTTC
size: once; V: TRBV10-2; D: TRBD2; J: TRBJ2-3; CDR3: CASIHRGELTDTQYF; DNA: TGCGCCAGCATCCATCGGGGGGAGTTAACAGATACGCAGTATTTT
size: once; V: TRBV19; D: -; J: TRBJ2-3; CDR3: CASSVIGLGLADTQYF; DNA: TGTGCCAGTAGTGTAATTGGCCTGGGGCTGGCAGATACGCAGTATTTT
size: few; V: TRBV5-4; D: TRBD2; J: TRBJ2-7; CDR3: CASSLAGLAGGTYEQYF; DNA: TGTGCCAGCAGCTTGGCGGGACTAGCGGGAGGAACCTACGAGCAGTACTTC